This paragraph reports one T cell receptor beta chain. The antigen is unknown. The data stem from a study of T cells after yellow fever vaccination. Overall study context: Fractions of limited cellularity were prepared by means of SMART-Seq v4 Ultra Low Input.

Study findings and constraints: The booster saw the reappearance of most primary-vaccination clones (96% CD4, 88% CD8).

From germline, CDR1 is SGHDT and CDR2 YYEEEE. Trimming took off 1 base at V and 11 bases at J, with 15 bases between the two ends. The CDR3 extends over 13 amino acids. TCRdb re-derived calls from the 5' RACE reads in MiXCR, one entry per CDR3 protein. The sample lists approximately 250,000 distinct CDR3 sequences; approximately 5.2% were seen once. Specimen: CD4+ T cells sorted from PBMCs, collected on the day of the yellow fever booster vaccination. This chain connects TRBV5-6 to TRBJ1-1, with D perhaps TRBD1 (5 bases). The receptor comes from a young man who received the YFV17D yellow fever vaccine. The CDR3: CASSLKTGTGAFF. The CDR3, as DNA: TGTGCCAGCAGCTTGAAAACCGGGACGGGGGCTTTCTTT. Based on the CDR3 plus reference TRBV5-6 and TRBJ1-1, the full variable domain is DAGVTQSPTHLIKTRGQQVTLRCSPKSGHDTVSWYQQALGQGPQFIFQYYEEEERQRGNFPDRFSGHQFPNYSSELNVNALLLGDSALYLCASSLKTGTGAFFGQGTRLTVV.